Listed below are T cell receptor beta chains from one sample, sequenced in a study of graft-versus-host responses after intestinal transplantation. TCRdb's table, derived via immunoSEQ multiplex PCR, lists solely in-frame clones and lacks some. The table includes about 21,000 clones, 80% to 90% detected once. The sample here was PBMCs, taken around 65 days after intestinal transplantation. The receptors derive from a human patient who received an intestinal transplant, so some T cells may come from the graft donor. CDR3s leave out the opening cysteine and the closing phenylalanine or tryptophan. Fields, in order: V gene, CDR3 protein.

TRBV5-5,ASSFRPWGYT
TRBV5-4,ASSLLSGDEQY
TRBV5-5,ASSLASSGGQETQY
TRBV14,ASSQLDRGRDTEAF
TRBV11-2,ASSLYVQGPYNEQF
TRBV18,ASSPNLSDSPLH
TRBV7-9,ASSWGQEFQETQY
TRBV6-1,ASSEERNTEAF
TRBV11-2,ASSLGGTGSVRYEQY
TRBV6-5,ASSRDRAPSYEQY
TRBV5-1,ASSFPMEGFPYEQY
TRBV2,ASSEVGDRSYEQY
TRBV18,ASSVGQESSYNSPLH
TRBV7-2,ASSFLTQGARYGYT
TRBV20-1,SAEYGYT
TRBV4-3,ASSQAGYTNTEAF
TRBV19,ASSSFEKLF
TRBV5-1,ATGDRVTDTQY
TRBV5-1,ASSLDRPTTDTQY
TRBV11-2,ASSRTGMGTDTQY
TRBV11-2,ASSLDTQGGYEQY
TRBV7-9,ASSPPTAYEQY
TRBV10-3,AISPLDREETQY
TRBV4-1,ASSQQGTGELF
TRBV27,ASSPDPRGHETQY
TRBV4-1,ASGTTVAYERY
TRBV30,AWSVHGDEQY
TRBV5-3,ARSLVREGRGYT
TRBV21-1,ASSKPTATRTGRVT
TRBV7-9,ASSTLRSSYNEQF
TRBV7-8,ASSLGTSVEQY
TRBV18,ASSRAPSYEQY
TRBV7-6,ASSEGTGGGYEQY
TRBV5-1,ASSRAPPETYTEAF
TRBV4-3,ASSQERLLPTEAF
TRBV7-9,ASRQGASSYEQY
TRBV7-2,ASSPAQGLQETQY
TRBV29-1,SVEDGQGGNTEAF
TRBV30,AWSVWGTSEGNEQF
TRBV5-6,ASSFGGGFLNTEAF
TRBV9,ASSVGSGGLNEQF
TRBV4-3,ASSQGRWSTEAF
TRBV5-1,ASSWTGGTNEKLF
TRBV10-3,AISESRGTPPYYGYT
TRBV7-9,ASSRDGEAF
TRBV4-3,ASSQTTTYNEQF
TRBV27,ASSTTGARNQPQH
TRBV11-3,ASSSTGALYGYT
TRBV23-1,ASSRSGANVLT
TRBV30,AWSVSRAEKLF
TRBV5-1,ASSFSRSYNEQF
TRBV10-3,AISEIDTFYGYT
TRBV20-1,SATPTNTQY